Listed below are T cell receptor beta chains from one sample, sequenced in a study of T cell clusters in autoimmune cytopenias. Reprocessing the multiplex PCR reads, TCRdb reports a single entry for every CDR3 protein and omits DNA. The sample totals approximately 6,500 distinct CDR3 sequences. The same data also contributed to another study, on T cell repertoires in aging, cancer and after chemotherapy.

Sequences were obtained from peripheral blood. These receptors came from a human donor in good health. CDR3s include the opening cysteine and the closing phenylalanine or tryptophan. Where a row states a size, it is once, few, many or the class of an expanded clone; other rows omit it.

size	V	length	J	CDR3
NA	TRBV15	16	TRBJ2-5	CATKGRNRGGQETQYF
NA	TRBV6-4	15	TRBJ2-7	CAISDLTVSSYEQYF
large	TRBV12-3/TRBV12-4	13	TRBJ1-5	CASSLAEGQPQHF
NA	TRBV20-1	15	TRBJ2-7	CSARVRTSGSYEQYF
medium-sized	TRBV30	14	TRBJ1-2	CACGEGQKGDGYTF
medium-sized	TRBV19	17	TRBJ1-5	CATTARAGQGGNQPQHF
NA	TRBV6-1	16	TRBJ2-1	CASTSLPGGSGDEQFF
NA	TRBV6-6	15	TRBJ1-6	CASSLQGTGGSPLHF
medium-sized	TRBV6-1	15	TRBJ1-2	CASSDGLGANYGYTF
medium-sized	TRBV27	14	TRBJ1-1	CASSYKYMNTEAFF
medium-sized	TRBV19	12	TRBJ1-5	CASSIPNQPQHF
medium-sized	TRBV30	13	TRBJ1-6	CAWRTERNSPLHF
NA	TRBV4-3	18	TRBJ1-1	CASSQARGGQVANTEAFF
NA	TRBV12-3/TRBV12-4	11	TRBJ1-1	CASTLTGEAFF
NA	TRBV6-1	12	TRBJ1-1	CASSEGGAGAFF
medium-sized	TRBV6-1	15	TRBJ1-6	CASSVGQGDNSPLHF
medium-sized	TRBV27	15	TRBJ2-2	CASSAQLGGTGELFF
NA	TRBV5-6	16	TRBJ1-1	CASSLTLGQRDTEAFF
NA	TRBV20-1	13	TRBJ1-4	CSASLQVADKLFF
medium-sized	TRBV27	16	TRBJ2-3	CASSTTSAGRTDTQYF
NA	TRBV12-3/TRBV12-4	12	TRBJ2-3	CASRPLGDTQYF
NA	TRBV6-5	15	TRBJ2-1	CASSLPAPFRNEQFF
NA	TRBV5-4	15	TRBJ2-7	CASSLALVEPYEQYF
medium-sized	TRBV27	14	TRBJ1-2	CASSSGTGYGGYTF
medium-sized	TRBV12-3/TRBV12-4	17	TRBJ1-4	CASSRGDFGVRGEKLFF
NA	TRBV5-4	16	TRBJ2-1	CASSLAGKISGNEQFF
NA	TRBV20-1	12	TRBJ2-7	CSARKGSYEQYF
NA	TRBV6-6	17	TRBJ1-3	CASSYTTGLLSGNTIYF
NA	TRBV6-6	14	TRBJ2-1	CASSTGGGAYEQFF
medium-sized	TRBV6-5	13	TRBJ1-5	CASSRDSLQPQHF
medium-sized	TRBV6-5	15	TRBJ1-6	CASSGGQGGRSPLHF
NA	TRBV4-3	18	TRBJ2-5	CASSQDRLAGGRVETQYF
medium-sized	TRBV27	14	TRBJ2-7	CASSSDKGFYEQYF
NA	TRBV6-6	14	TRBJ1-1	CASSYFGQGLEAFF
NA	TRBV12-3/TRBV12-4	15	TRBJ2-1	CASSLTAGGHAEQFF
NA	TRBV11-1	14	TRBJ2-5	CASSRGGTQETQYF
medium-sized	TRBV29-1	14	TRBJ2-1	CSVAPGLADNEQFF
NA	TRBV19	16	TRBJ2-2	CASSHGQGVSTGELFF
medium-sized	TRBV15	14	TRBJ2-5	CATSRETVQETQYF
NA	TRBV20-1	15	TRBJ2-2	CSCTEGGPHTGELFF
NA	TRBV27	13	TRBJ2-4	CASSLGPKNIQYF
NA	TRBV21-1	13	TRBJ1-6	CASSENIGSPLHF
NA	TRBV4-3	14	TRBJ1-2	CASSQAGGSYGYTF
NA	TRBV19	16	TRBJ1-2	CASSSRDTWRGYGYTF
medium-sized	TRBV5-6	15	TRBJ1-2	CASSGIERGPTGYTF
medium-sized	TRBV19	13	TRBJ1-5	CASSQGARQPQHF
NA	TRBV6-2/TRBV6-3	16	TRBJ1-1	CASSPAGIQGVGEAFF
NA	TRBV19	15	TRBJ2-2	CASSPRTSNTGELFF
medium-sized	TRBV29-1	13	TRBJ1-1	CSVLQGWNTEAFF
medium-sized	TRBV29-1	15	TRBJ2-5	CSVGLAGAFQETQYF
NA	TRBV19	16	TRBJ1-5	CASSKQIRTVYQPQHF
NA	TRBV10-3	14	TRBJ1-2	CAISDRGPDYGYTF
medium-sized	TRBV27	14	TRBJ1-2	CASSARAGGYGYTF
NA	TRBV6-6	13	TRBJ1-5	CASLDRGRQPQHF
NA	TRBV5-6	17	TRBJ2-1	CASSSSKTGTGSHEQFF
NA	TRBV27	13	TRBJ2-3	CASTRQDTDTPYF
NA	TRBV18	16	TRBJ2-7	CASSPEAGAHPSEQYF